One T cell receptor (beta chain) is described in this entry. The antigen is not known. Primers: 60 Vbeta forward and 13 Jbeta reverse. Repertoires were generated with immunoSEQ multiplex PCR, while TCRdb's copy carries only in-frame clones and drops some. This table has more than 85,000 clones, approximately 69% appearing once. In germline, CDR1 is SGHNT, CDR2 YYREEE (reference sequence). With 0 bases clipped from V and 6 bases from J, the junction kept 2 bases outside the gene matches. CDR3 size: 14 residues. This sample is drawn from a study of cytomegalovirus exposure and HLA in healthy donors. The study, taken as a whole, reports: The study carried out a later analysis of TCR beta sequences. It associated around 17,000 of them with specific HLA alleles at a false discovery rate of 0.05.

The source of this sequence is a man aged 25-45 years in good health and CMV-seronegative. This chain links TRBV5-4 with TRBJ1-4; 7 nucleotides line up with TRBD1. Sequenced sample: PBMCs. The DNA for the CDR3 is TGTGCCAGCAGCTTGGGGCAGGGGGATGAAAAACTGTTTTTT. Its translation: CASSLGQGDEKLFF.